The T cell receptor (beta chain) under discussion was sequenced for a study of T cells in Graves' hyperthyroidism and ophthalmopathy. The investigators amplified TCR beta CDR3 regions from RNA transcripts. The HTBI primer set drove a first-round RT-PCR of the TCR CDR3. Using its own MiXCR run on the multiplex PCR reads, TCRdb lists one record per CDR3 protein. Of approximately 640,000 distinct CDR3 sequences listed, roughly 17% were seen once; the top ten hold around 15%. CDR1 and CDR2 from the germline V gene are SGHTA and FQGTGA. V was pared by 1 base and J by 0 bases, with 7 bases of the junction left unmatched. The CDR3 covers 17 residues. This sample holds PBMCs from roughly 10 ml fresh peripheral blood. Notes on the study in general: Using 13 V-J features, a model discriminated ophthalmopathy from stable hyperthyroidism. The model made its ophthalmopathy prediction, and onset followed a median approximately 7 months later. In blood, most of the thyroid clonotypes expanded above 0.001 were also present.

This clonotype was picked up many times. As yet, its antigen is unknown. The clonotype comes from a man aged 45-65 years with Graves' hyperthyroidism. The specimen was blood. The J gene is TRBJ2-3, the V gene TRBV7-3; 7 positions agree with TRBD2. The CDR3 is CASSLMSSGSSTDTQYF. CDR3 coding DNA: TGTGCCAGCAGCTTAATGTCTAGCGGCTCTAGCACAGATACGCAGTATTTT.